This T cell receptor (beta chain) is from a study of cytomegalovirus exposure and HLA in healthy donors. Turning to this clone: Its antigen is still unknown.

CDR3 length: 18 residues. In the PCR, 60 Vbeta and 13 Jbeta primers were used. Original analysis: Among the unique TCR beta chains that a later analysis counted, about 79 million in all, about 12 million were shared. Some clones are missing from TCRdb's copy, which holds only in-frame ones; the method was immunoSEQ multiplex PCR. That table supplies the V and J calls and clone size; D and trimming were determined from the DNA. The sample has 200,000 to 250,000 clones; 70% to 90% are singletons. Study findings and constraints: According to reports, the classifier identified cytomegalovirus status with high specificity and sensitivity. A missense variant in DCLRE1C was later tied to TCR beta V- and J-gene trimming. Most CMV-associated TCR beta chains appeared HLA-restricted in a later analysis.

This clonotype was sampled from a girl aged 2 to 9 in good health and CMV-seronegative. The sample taken for sequencing was PBMCs. The chain uses TRBV21-1 and TRBJ2-2; the D call of TRBD1 is as the table states it, not checked on the DNA. TRBV21-1 is a recognized pseudogene. The chain's CDR3 is CASSKLRGQGGDTGELFF. CDR3 sequence (DNA): TGTGCCAGCAGCAAACTCCGCGGACAGGGGGGAGACACCGGGGAGCTGTTTTTT.